Detailed here is one T cell receptor (beta chain). Its antigen has not been determined. The sample holds no much larger clone one base away, and base qualities are not on file. This entry belongs to a study of blood T cell repertoires in COVID-19 (dated by TCRdb to the early 2020s). In terms of the full investigation: Collaborator samples came from the United States, Italy and Spain and covered acute and convalescent phases of COVID-19. Where available, HLA class I and class II types were taken from metadata supplied by the sample provider and were not determined by assay-based typing. The repertoires were released in a freely available public database meant as a resource for research on the immune response to SARS-CoV-2. The dataset comprised deeply sampled blood TCRbeta repertoires from subjects exposed to, actively infected with, or recovered from COVID-19. The sample metadata nearly always contained a de-identified subject ID, COVID-19 status, age in years and sex. Samples were obtained from the ongoing ImmuneRACE study (first 160 participants) and from roughly 1,300 subjects provided by 6 global collaborators. The material from the prospective study consisted of cDNA or gDNA derived from T cells, B-cell-depleted T cells, or PBMCs.

What the work shows at the level of the full study, not this receptor alone: How much clinical and demographic metadata was included differed by source and by participant, and the metadata was provided uncurated.

Samples from volunteer blood donors who had recovered from COVID-19 were contributed by a second Seattle source. Whole blood was collected in K2EDTA tubes by collaborating institutions according to the institutions' own protocols. For TCRbeta analysis, collaborator samples were shipped as frozen whole blood, as isolated PBMCs, or as DNA extracted from either sample type. V and J are trimmed by 1 base and 1 base, and the gene matches miss 3 bases of the junction. CDR1 is given as MNHEY and CDR2 as SVGAGI, both from the germline V gene. The CDR3 goes from the cysteine to the phenylalanine over 16 residues. Of the read, only the CDR3 DNA is kept; its 48 bases are in frame from base 1. The immunoSEQ Assay, a bias-controlled multiplex PCR, was used to amplify TCRbeta CDR3 regions from genomic DNA. As for the authors' bioinformatics: The number of nucleated cells in each sample was estimated from the amplification of reference gene primers within the assay. To quantify the absolute abundance of each unique TCRbeta CDR3 rearrangement, sequence reads were collapsed and filtered. For each sample, productive Simpson clonality was calculated as the square root of Simpson's diversity index over productive rearrangements. As stored in TCRdb, this immuneACCESS dataset retains in-frame rearrangements with V and J assigned. A fraction of the clones does not appear; measured against another copy, unresolved V genes explain less than half of the discrepancy, and the remainder lacks a known reason. D and trimming come from the DNA, and the V and J calls and clone size come from that table. The table for this sample lists around 300,000 clones; 89% of them were counted only once. Jointly, the top ten make up less than 1% of the sample.

The sample comprised peripheral blood. The sequence links TRBV6-5 to TRBJ2-2; TRBD2 fits 7 bases in the junction. The receptor was isolated from a woman aged 35 to 49 who had recovered from COVID-19. The CDR3 is CASSYFSGLNTGELFF. In nucleotides, the sequence is TGTGCCAGCAGTTACTTTAGCGGGCTGAACACCGGGGAGCTGTTTTTT.